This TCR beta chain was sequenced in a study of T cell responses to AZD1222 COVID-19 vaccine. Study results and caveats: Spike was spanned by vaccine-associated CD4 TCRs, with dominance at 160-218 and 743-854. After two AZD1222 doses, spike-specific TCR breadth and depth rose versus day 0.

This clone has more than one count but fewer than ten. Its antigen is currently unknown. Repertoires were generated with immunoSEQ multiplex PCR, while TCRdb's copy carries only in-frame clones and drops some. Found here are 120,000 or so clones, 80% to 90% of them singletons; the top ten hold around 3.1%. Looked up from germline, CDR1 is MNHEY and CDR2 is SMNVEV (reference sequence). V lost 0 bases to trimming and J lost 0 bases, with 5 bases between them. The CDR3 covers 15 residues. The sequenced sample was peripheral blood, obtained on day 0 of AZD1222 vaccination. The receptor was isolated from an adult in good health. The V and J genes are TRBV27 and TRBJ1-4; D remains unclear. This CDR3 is CASSLSGTTNEKLFF. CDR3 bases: TGTGCCAGCAGTTTATCCGGCACAACTAATGAAAAACTGTTTTTT.